This entry is about one TCR beta chain. The data were obtained in a study of blood T cell repertoires in COVID-19. Study in general: From the United States, Italy and Spain came samples of acute and convalescent COVID-19. Nucleic acid was either cDNA or gDNA, and it came from T cells, B-cell-depleted T cells, or PBMCs.

The CDR3 loop spans 12 amino acids. Germline CDR1 SQVTM, CDR2 ANQGSEA. V trimming: 7 bases; J trimming: 9 bases; junction bases outside the gene matches: 8. Per the original data handling: Quantification of nucleated cells was approximated via reference gene primer amplification. Clones were read by immunoSEQ multiplex PCR, and TCRdb kept only the in-frame ones, dropping some. V, J and clone size were drawn from that table, and D and trimming were deduced from the DNA. The table shows around 200,000 clones, with approximately 90% occurring only once. The chain couples TRBV29-1 to TRBJ2-2; 7 bases are a match to TRBD1. This clonotype was sampled from a young woman who had recovered from COVID-19. The sample was peripheral blood. For the CDR3, the DNA is TGCAGCGCCCAACAGGGGTCGTGGGAGCTGTTTTTT. Translation gives CSAQQGSWELFF.